This TCR beta chain was profiled in a study of post-analysis software for immune sequencing data. Study-wide context: The courses of disease that were included comprised relapsing-remitting, secondary progressive and progressive-relapsing multiple sclerosis. Study conclusions and caveats: Same-batch preparations were strongly co-clustered by F measure.

Unique molecular identifiers were carried by the TCR beta cDNA libraries. Each CDR3 protein is one row after TCRdb ran MiXCR on the PCR reads. The sample has a few hundred thousand distinct CDR3 sequences, roughly 36% seen once. In regard to this clonotype: What it recognizes is unknown.

The sequence derives from a girl aged 5-17 years with multiple sclerosis. Sequences were obtained from blood.

CDR3 in DNA: TGTGCCAGCAGTGCCGGGACAGGGGGTTACAATGAGCAGTTCTTC. Translated: CASSAGTGGYNEQFF. V gene TRBV2 combines with J gene TRBJ2-1; 11 nucleotides agree with TRBD1. Per the germline V gene, CDR1 is SNHLY and CDR2 is FYNNEI. J was trimmed by 4 bases and V by 4 bases; bases with no gene match: 3. The CDR3 is 15 amino acids.